A selection of T cell receptor beta chains follows, all from one sample in a study of blood T cell repertoires in COVID-19. Libraries were prepared by immunoSEQ multiplex PCR; TCRdb keeps only in-frame clonotypes and omits some of them. The sample lists fewer than 350,000 clones, 89% occurring once. The material sequenced was PBMCs or T cells enriched from blood (not recorded which). These receptors were obtained from a woman in her thirties or forties who had recovered from COVID-19. Each CDR3 is given without its conserved first and last residue. The order of the fields is J gene, V gene, CDR3 protein.

j_call: TRBJ2-7
v_call: TRBV14
cdr3_aa: ASSQGGAGARFVEY

j_call: TRBJ1-2
v_call: TRBV21-1
cdr3_aa: ASSNETRQGEDYGYT

j_call: TRBJ1-2
v_call: TRBV15
cdr3_aa: ATSSLRGPVYGYT

j_call: TRBJ1-2
v_call: TRBV2
cdr3_aa: ASRTGPLVYGYT

j_call: TRBJ1-2
v_call: TRBV2
cdr3_aa: ASSDLWASAGGYT

j_call: TRBJ2-3
v_call: TRBV9
cdr3_aa: ASSPASGSTDTQY

j_call: TRBJ1-5
v_call: TRBV15
cdr3_aa: ATSRDLYGGQPQH

j_call: TRBJ1-1
v_call: TRBV24-1
cdr3_aa: ATSDLQGGTEAF

j_call: TRBJ1-1
v_call: TRBV28
cdr3_aa: ASASPGLWDTEAF

j_call: TRBJ1-1
v_call: TRBV5-1
cdr3_aa: ASSLAGWDRGLITEAF

j_call: TRBJ2-7
v_call: TRBV3-1/TRBV3-2
cdr3_aa: ASSITLLAKREQY